These 20 T cell receptor beta chains share one sample of origin, sequenced in a study of PD-1 blockade in classical Hodgkin lymphoma. Every patient experienced relapse after autologous stem cell transplantation, and brentuximab vedotin exposure varied. Only in-frame clones appear in the TCRdb table, and some are missing; sequencing was by immunoSEQ multiplex PCR. The table includes around 28,000 clones, around 70% detected once. The sequences come from peripheral blood mononuclear cells (PBMCs), collected before the second cycle of nivolumab. The receptors shown here come from a human donor with classical Hodgkin lymphoma.

This clone has just a few counts. The chain has TRBV7-2 and TRBJ2-2, with TRBD2 identical over 8 bases. Germline loops: CDR1 SGHTA, CDR2 FQGNSA. J was trimmed by 7 bases and V by 5 bases; bases with no gene match: 9. The CDR3 is made up of 15 amino acids. CDR3 nucleotides: TGTGCCAGCAGCACTCGTCCGGGACTAGGCGGGGAGCTGTTTTTT. Translation gives CASSTRPGLGGELFF.

Points on this clone: Other nucleotide sequences in the sample specify the same CDR3. The chain is built from TRBV28 and TRBJ2-1, with D unclear. V gave up 3 bases and J gave up 6 bases, with 3 bases separating them. The germline CDR1 and CDR2 sequences are MDHEN and SYDVKM. This CDR3 is 11 amino acids long. The CDR3 DNA sequence: TGTGCCAGCAGTTTGGTCAATGAGCAGTTCTTC. Encoded protein: CASSLVNEQFF.

The rearrangement uses TRBV30 and TRBJ2-1; the D is unclear. Germline CDR1 and CDR2: GTSNPN and SVGIG (reference sequence). The CDR3 contains 12 residues. V lost 3 bases to trimming and J lost 0 bases, with 3 bases between them. CDR3 in DNA: TGTGCCTGGAGCCTCTCCTACAATGAGCAGTTCTTC. It translates to CAWSLSYNEQFF.

The chain combines TRBV7-9 with TRBJ1-1; 7 bases align to TRBD1. This CDR3 has 12 amino acids. The V gene's germline CDR1 is SEHNR and CDR2 FQNEAQ (reference sequence). Trimming removed 5 bases from V and 6 bases from J; junction bases left unmatched: 3. CDR3 protein: CASSMTGPEAFF. The CDR3, as DNA: TGTGCCAGCAGCATGACAGGGCCTGAAGCTTTCTTT. Together with reference TRBV7-9 and TRBJ1-1, the CDR3 gives the full variable domain: DTGVSQNPRHKITKRGQNVTFRCDPISEHNRLYWYRQTLGQGPEFLTYFQNEAQLEKSRLLSDRFSAERPKGSFSTLEIQRTEQGDSAMYLCASSMTGPEAFFGQGTRLTVV.

The chain employs TRBV28 and TRBJ2-2, with TRBD1 as a possible D gene (5 bases). The ends were cut back, 2 bases at V and 1 base at J, with 11 bases in the middle. Germline assignment: CDR1 MDHEN and CDR2 SYDVKM. This CDR3 spans 16 amino acids. The CDR3 DNA reads as TGTGCCAGCAGTTTAGACAGACGAAGGAACACCGGGGAGCTGTTTTTT. Translation: CASSLDRRRNTGELFF.

The CDR3 nucleotides read TGTGCCAGCAGTGCTACTAGCGGGACGTACAATGAGCAGTTCTTC. As protein: CASSATSGTYNEQFF. V is TRBV27 and J is TRBJ2-1; TRBD2 matches 10 bases. After removal of 5 bases from V and 4 bases from J, the junction contained 5 bases not matched to a gene. Germline loops: CDR1 MNHEY, CDR2 SMNVEV (reference sequence). The CDR3 is made up of 15 amino acids.

CDR3 DNA: TGTGCCAGCAATACAGGGGGCAAGGGCCAGCCCCAGCATTTT. Amino acid sequence: CASNTGGKGQPQHF. V gene TRBV27 combines with J gene TRBJ1-5; 9 bases are a match to TRBD1. CDR1 is MNHEY and CDR2 is SMNVEV in the germline V gene (reference sequence). The CDR3 has 14 residues. Germline trimming cut 7 bases from V and 7 bases from J; bases unmatched to any gene: 8.

Details on this clone: One junction end does not reproduce the germline sequence, and a read error may be involved. V and J are TRBV5-3 and TRBJ1-5, with D possibly matching TRBD1 (6 bases). TRBV5-3 is assigned to the ORF class and has an uncertain function. The CDR3 is 15 amino acids. CDR3 protein: CASSFGQGTHQPQHF. Here the CDR3 DNA reads TGTGCCAGCAGCTTTGGCCAGGGGACACATCAGCCCCAGCATTTT.

The chain has TRBV28 and TRBJ2-7, with TRBD1 identical over 7 bases. Trimming removed 5 bases from V and 2 bases from J; junction bases left unmatched: 9. Germline-derived CDR1 and CDR2 are MDHEN and SYDVKM. The CDR3 extends over 15 amino acids. CDR3 nucleotides: TGTGCCAGCAGTACCGGGGACAGCCTGGCCTACGAGCAGTACTTC. Translation: CASSTGDSLAYEQYF.

The chain is built from TRBV10-1 and TRBJ2-1; weak D call: TRBD2 (6 bases). Trimming stripped 0 bases from V and 0 bases from J, with 12 bases between. Germline CDR1 and CDR2: WNHNN and SYGVQD (reference sequence). The CDR3 runs 17 residues. The CDR3 nucleotides are TGCGCCAGCAGTGAGTCGGGTGGGAGGCTCTCCTACAATGAGCAGTTCTTC. This encodes CASSESGGRLSYNEQFF.

This clone was counted between two and nine times. V gene TRBV6-1 combines with J gene TRBJ1-5; D remains ambiguous. V lost 7 bases and J 7 bases, leaving 11 bases between the germline ends. Germline loops: CDR1 MNHNS, CDR2 SASEGT. CDR3 length: 12 amino acids. The CDR3 region has the DNA TGTGCCAGCAATCTACTCGGGCAGCCCCAGCATTTT. It encodes CASNLLGQPQHF.

There are a few counts of this clone. The chain carries TRBV6-5 and TRBJ2-1, with D tentatively TRBD1 (5 bases). The CDR3 length is 13 residues. CDR1 is MNHEY, CDR2 SVGAGI, per germline. Trimming took 6 bases from V and 7 from J, leaving 13 bases between them. CDR3 residues: CASSLRASNEQFF. The CDR3 bases are TGTGCCAGCAGCCTCAGGGCGTCGAATGAGCAGTTCTTC.

The V call is TRBV5-4, the J call TRBJ1-1; 7 nucleotides agree with TRBD1. Germline CDR1 is SGHNT and CDR2 is YYREEE (reference sequence). Germline trimming cut 4 bases from V and 4 bases from J; bases unmatched to any gene: 7. The CDR3 runs 14 residues. The CDR3: CASSPGGFGTEAFF. The CDR3, as DNA: TGTGCCAGCAGCCCAGGGGGATTTGGCACTGAAGCTTTCTTT.

V gene TRBV6-4 combines with J gene TRBJ1-5; D unresolved. Germline V gene sequence: CDR1 MRHNA, CDR2 SNTAGT. V was pared by 0 bases and J by 0 bases, with 15 bases between. CDR3 size: 18 residues. The CDR3 DNA reads as TGTGCCAGCAGTGACTCGACTCTTAGACAACATAGCAATCAGCCCCAGCATTTT. Translation: CASSDSTLRQHSNQPQHF.

As DNA, the CDR3 is TGTGCCAGCAGCGTCTACAGGGTAGGCACTGGAAACACCATATATTTT. Translating gives CASSVYRVGTGNTIYF. The rearrangement links TRBV5-4 to TRBJ1-3, with D tentatively TRBD1 (6 bases). Deletions cut 4 bases from V and 2 bases from J, with 16 bases between. Germline V CDR1 and CDR2: SGHNT, YYREEE (reference sequence). The CDR3 has 16 amino acids.

CDR3 bases: TGTGCCAGCAGTTTAGGGACAGTGGCGAACACTGAAGCTTTCTTT. Encoded protein: CASSLGTVANTEAFF. The rearrangement links TRBV28 to TRBJ1-1, with 7 nucleotides matching TRBD1. Germline V CDR1 and CDR2: MDHEN, SYDVKM. The CDR3 sequence is 15 residues long. The trim removed 2 bases at V and 1 base at J, leaving 4 bases unmatched. The full variable domain, in which reference TRBV28 and TRBJ1-1 provide the parts outside the CDR3, is DVKVTQSSRYLVKRTGEKVFLECVQDMDHENMFWYRQDPGLGLRLIYFSYDVKMKEKGDIPEGYSVSREKKERFSLILESASTNQTSMYLCASSLGTVANTEAFFGQGTRLTVV.

The CDR3 is CASSQGQGAPYEQYV. The CDR3 nucleotides read TGTGCCAGTAGCCAGGGACAGGGGGCCCCCTACGAGCAGTACGTC. The rearrangement joins TRBV19 to TRBJ2-7, with 12 bases identical to TRBD1. The CDR3 totals 15 residues. Trimming at V came to 6 bases and at J to 2 bases, leaving 5 bases not matched to a gene. Germline V gene sequence: CDR1 LNHDA, CDR2 SQIVND (reference sequence).

This sequence joins TRBV19 and TRBJ2-1; D unresolved. The CDR3 covers 13 residues. Germline assignment: CDR1 LNHDA and CDR2 SQIVND (reference sequence). The V end was cut by 3 bases, the J end by 8 bases, with 11 bases between. The CDR3 DNA sequence: TGTGCCAGTAGTATGGTAGCACTCGATGAGCAGTTCTTC. Protein sequence: CASSMVALDEQFF.

The chain combines TRBV9 with TRBJ1-3; D is ambiguous. Trimming cost V 0 bases and J 0 bases, with 7 bases left between them. Per germline, CDR1 SGDLS and CDR2 YYNGEE. The length of the CDR3 is 15 residues. The CDR3 reads CASSVAQGSGNTIYF. The CDR3 DNA sequence: TGTGCCAGCAGCGTAGCTCAAGGCTCTGGAAACACCATATATTTT.

This clone has just a few counts. V is TRBV6-6 and J is TRBJ2-6; no clear D. V was shortened by 4 bases and J by 2 bases, with 0 bases between the two germline ends. CDR1 MNHNY and CDR2 SVGAGI come from the germline V gene (reference sequence). This CDR3 has 12 residues. Here the CDR3 reads CASSSGANVLTF. CDR3 nucleotide sequence: TGTGCCAGCAGTTCTGGGGCCAACGTCCTGACTTTC.